The next 13 T cell receptor beta chains were all read from a single sample in a study of Ad26.COV2.S vaccination and SARS-CoV-2 variants. The treatment here: roughly 18 received Ad26.COV2.S at low or high dose, single or two shots; 5 received placebo; per-sample allocation not given. Samples came from day 63 after the first vaccine or placebo injection. This table comes from immunoSEQ multiplex PCR, and its TCRdb copy is limited to in-frame clones, with some not included. In the table there are 300,000 to 400,000 clones, approximately 80% of which are singletons. The sample here was peripheral blood, taken in a trial of Ad26.COV2.S vaccine versus placebo. All receptors derive from a person between 18 and 59 years old who received the Ad26.COV2.S COVID-19 vaccine or a placebo.

This clone was recorded a few times. This chain links TRBV10-3 with TRBJ1-1; D is unclear. V was clipped by 6 bases and J by 1 base, with 6 bases between them. This CDR3 region has 12 residues. Germline-derived CDR1 and CDR2 are ENHRY and SYGVKD. CDR3 DNA: TGTGCCATCAGGTCGGGGAACACTGAAGCTTTCTTT. It encodes CAIRSGNTEAFF.

This clone occurred once. V usage is TRBV19 and J usage is TRBJ1-4; D not certain. Germline assignment: CDR1 LNHDA and CDR2 SQIVND (reference sequence). V was shortened by 7 bases and J by 10 bases, with 10 bases between the two germline ends. This CDR3 contains 11 residues. The CDR3: CASTWEGKLFF. Here the CDR3 DNA reads TGTGCCAGTACCTGGGAGGGAAAACTGTTTTTT.

The rearrangement links TRBV4-1 to TRBJ1-5, with 9 bases lining up with TRBD1. The CDR3 sequence is 15 residues long. Trimming took 4 bases from V and 6 from J; bases not matched to a gene: 7. Germline assignment: CDR1 MGHRA and CDR2 YSYEKL. The CDR3 is CASSREGQGSQPQHF. DNA for the CDR3: TGCGCCAGCAGCCGAGAGGGACAGGGAAGTCAGCCCCAGCATTTT.

This CDR3 reads CSARRLGPLHF. DNA for the CDR3: TGCAGTGCTCGGCGGTTGGGACCCCTCCACTTT. The chain is built from TRBV20-1 and TRBJ1-6; D ambiguous. Trimming took off 5 bases at V and 12 bases at J, with 11 bases between the two ends. The CDR3 spans 11 residues. CDR1 is DFQATT, CDR2 SNEGSKA, per germline (reference sequence).

This clone was detected once. The chain employs TRBV3-1 (or the pseudogene TRBV3-2) and TRBJ2-5; 12 bases are shared with TRBD2. Trimming cost V 1 base and J 5 bases; bases outside gene matches: 2. Germline assignment: CDR1 LGHDT and CDR2 YNNKEL (reference sequence). CDR3 length equals 15 residues. For the CDR3, the DNA is TGTGCCAGCAGCCAAGCTAGCGGGGGGGCGGAGACCCAGTACTTC. Protein: CASSQASGGAETQYF.

The V call is TRBV5-1, the J call TRBJ2-2; 9 bases agree with TRBD2. V lost 3 bases and J lost 5; bases outside the gene matches: 5. CDR3 length equals 15 residues. CDR1 SGHRS and CDR2 YFSETQ come from the germline V gene. Here the CDR3 DNA reads TGCGCCAGCAGCTCGAGCGGGGGGCTTACCGGGGAGCTGTTTTTT. This translates into CASSSSGGLTGELFF.

This chain links TRBV3-1 (or the pseudogene TRBV3-2) with TRBJ1-4; weak D call: TRBD1 (5 bases). The germline V gene encodes CDR1 LGHDT and CDR2 YNNKEL (reference sequence). The CDR3 sequence is 14 residues long. V gave up 7 bases and J gave up 3 bases, with 12 bases separating them. As DNA, the CDR3 is TGTGCCAGCACAAGGGGTATGGCTAATGAAAAACTGTTTTTT. This codes for CASTRGMANEKLFF.

This chain connects TRBV5-6 to TRBJ1-1; no clear D. Germline loops: CDR1 SGHDT, CDR2 YYEEEE. The germline V and J ends were trimmed by 0 bases and 0 bases, with 9 bases remaining between them. CDR3 length: 15 amino acids. The CDR3 here is CASSLELRLNTEAFF. The DNA for the CDR3 is TGTGCCAGCAGCTTGGAGCTGCGCTTGAACACTGAAGCTTTCTTT.

The V and J genes are TRBV28 and TRBJ2-5; tentatively, D is TRBD1 or TRBD2 (5 bases each). This CDR3 is 12 amino acids long. Trimming removed 3 bases from V and 5 bases from J, with 7 bases in between. Germline V gene sequence: CDR1 MDHEN, CDR2 SYDVKM. This CDR3 is CASSLGVETQYF. The CDR3 DNA reads as TGTGCCAGCAGTTTGGGGGTGGAGACCCAGTACTTC.

The J gene is TRBJ2-1, the V gene TRBV28, with 9 bases fitting TRBD2. Trimming cost V 8 bases and J 8 bases; bases outside gene matches: 13. The CDR3 has 15 residues. Looked up from germline, CDR1 is MDHEN and CDR2 is SYDVKM. The CDR3 loop reads CASSSPSGADYEQFF. CDR3 DNA sequence: TGTGCCAGCTCTTCACCTAGCGGGGCGGATTATGAGCAGTTCTTC.

The V and J genes are TRBV19 and TRBJ2-5; 7 nucleotides agree with TRBD1. This CDR3 contains 16 residues. The trim removed 5 bases at V and 2 bases at J, leaving 11 bases unmatched. Germline V CDR1 and CDR2: LNHDA, SQIVND (reference sequence). This CDR3 reads CASSRSGGSGQETQYF. For the CDR3, the DNA is TGTGCCAGTAGTCGCTCAGGGGGATCGGGGCAAGAGACCCAGTACTTC.

In nucleotides, the CDR3 is TGTGCCAGCAGCAACAGGGGCGCAGATACGCAGTATTTT. It translates to CASSNRGADTQYF. The chain uses TRBV3-1 (or the pseudogene TRBV3-2) and TRBJ2-3; TRBD1 matches 7 bases. Losses at the gene ends were 5 bases for V and 4 bases for J; bases not matched to a gene: 3. Germline CDR1 reads LGHDT; CDR2 reads YNNKEL (reference sequence). The CDR3 contains 13 residues.

The V gene is TRBV10-3, the J gene TRBJ1-2; 9 nucleotides match TRBD1. V gave up 11 bases and J gave up 2 bases; unmatched junction bases: 6. CDR1 ENHRY and CDR2 SYGVKD come from the germline V gene. The CDR3 length is 13 residues. The CDR3 is CAARDRENYGYTF. DNA of the CDR3: TGTGCCGCGCGGGACAGGGAAAACTATGGCTACACCTTC.